The 16 T cell receptor beta chains below all came from one sample that was sequenced in a study of CD8 T cells in ankylosing spondylitis. Using its own MiXCR run on the 5' RACE reads, TCRdb lists one record per CDR3 protein. The sample holds 200,000 to 250,000 distinct CDR3 sequences; roughly 24% are singletons and the top ten take about 6.9%. Sample: blood, either unsorted or a sorted T cell fraction (not recorded which). The receptors shown here come from a male donor with ankylosing spondylitis or in good health (not recorded which).

Ten or more counts support this clonotype. J is TRBJ2-5 and V is TRBV4-1; the D is unclear. This CDR3 spans 16 amino acids. Per germline, CDR1 MGHRA and CDR2 YSYEKL. V dropped 1 base and J dropped 5 bases, with 17 bases sitting between them. DNA of the CDR3: TGCGCCAGCAGCCAAGCGTTTTCCCCGTATGGGGAGACCCAGTACTTC. Amino acids: CASSQAFSPYGETQYF.

The V and J genes are TRBV29-1 and TRBJ2-3, with 9 positions matching TRBD1. Germline V gene sequence: CDR1 SQVTM, CDR2 ANQGSEA. The CDR3 has 12 amino acids. Unmatched junction bases numbered 5, after V lost 8 bases and J lost 5 bases. The CDR3 sequence is CSQTGGEDTQYF. CDR3 in DNA: TGCAGCCAGACAGGGGGGGAAGATACGCAGTATTTT.

Comments on this clonotype: An end of the junction differs from the germline gene, which may be a read error. The rearrangement links TRBV9 to TRBJ2-2; 12 nucleotides align to TRBD2. The CDR3 is 19 amino acids. Germline CDR1 is SGDLS and CDR2 is YYNGEE. CDR3 loop: CASSVATSGGAKNTGELLF. CDR3 in DNA: TGTGCCAGCAGCGTAGCGACTAGCGGGGGAGCCAAGAACACCGGGGAGCTGCTTTTT.

This clonotype was detected ten times or more. The DNA for the CDR3 is TGCAGCGTAAGGTCCAACGGCCCGCAGTATTTT. Translating gives CSVRSNGPQYF. V usage is TRBV29-1 and J usage is TRBJ2-3; D uncertain. V shed 6 bases and J shed 10 bases, with 14 bases lying between them. CDR3 length: 11 amino acids. The germline V gene has CDR1 SQVTM and CDR2 ANQGSEA.

The V and J genes are TRBV7-2 and TRBJ2-7; D call uncertain. The CDR3 runs 15 residues. V lost 8 bases to trimming and J lost 0 bases, with 17 bases between them. CDR1 SGHTA and CDR2 FQGNSA come from the germline V gene. CDR3 nucleotides: TGTGCCAGCGAAGGTGTGGGCCAGAGCTCCTACGAGCAGTACTTC. Encoded protein: CASEGVGQSSYEQYF.

This clonotype was seen only a few times. The J gene is TRBJ2-1, the V gene TRBV20-1; D not resolved. This CDR3 spans 10 amino acids. Between the trimmed V and J ends, which lost 6 bases and 4 bases, there was a span of 4 bases. Germline V CDR1 and CDR2: DFQATT, SNEGSKA (reference sequence). The CDR3 loop is CSAVYNEQFF. In nucleotides, the CDR3 is TGCAGTGCGGTTTACAATGAGCAGTTCTTC.

J is TRBJ2-3 and V is TRBV15; D is tentatively TRBD1 or TRBD2 (5 bases each). This CDR3 spans 14 amino acids. The V and J ends lost 5 bases and 4 bases respectively, with 13 bases between them. Per the germline V gene, CDR1 is LNHNV and CDR2 is YYDKDF (reference sequence). This CDR3 reads CATSLGTGADTQYF. Written as DNA, the CDR3 is TGTGCCACCAGCCTCGGGACCGGTGCAGATACGCAGTATTTT.

This clonotype was seen at least ten times. This chain connects TRBV7-2 to TRBJ1-1, with 7 nucleotides matching TRBD1. This CDR3 contains 14 residues. The trim removed 4 bases at V and 10 bases at J, leaving 12 bases unmatched. Germline CDR1 reads SGHTA; CDR2 reads FQGNSA. CDR3 coding DNA: TGTGCCAGCAGCTCGCGACAGGGAGGAAATGGAGCTTTCTTT. Its protein is CASSSRQGGNGAFF.

At least ten counts were recorded for this clonotype. This chain connects TRBV10-3 to TRBJ1-4; D is undetermined. Trimming left V 0 bases short and J 10 bases short, with 15 bases between. Germline lookup yields CDR1 ENHRY and CDR2 SYGVKD. The CDR3 loop spans 15 amino acids. Written as DNA, the CDR3 is TGTGCCATCAGTGAGTCGGTCTCCGTGGGTGGAAAACTGTTTTTT. It translates to CAISESVSVGGKLFF.

This rearrangement joins TRBV9 to TRBJ2-7; 7 bases line up with TRBD1. The J segment lost 2 bases and the V segment lost 0 bases, leaving 5 bases of the junction unmatched. The CDR3 is made up of 15 amino acids. The V gene's germline CDR1 is SGDLS and CDR2 YYNGEE. CDR3 in amino acids: CASSVDGQVTYEQYF. For the CDR3, the DNA is TGTGCCAGCAGCGTAGATGGACAGGTTACCTACGAGCAGTACTTC.

This clonotype has a handful of counts. This chain connects TRBV6-1 to TRBJ2-7; TRBD2 matches 12 bases. CDR3 size: 15 residues. The germline V gene has CDR1 MNHNS and CDR2 SASEGT. Trimming took 5 bases from V and 0 from J; bases not matched to a gene: 2. The CDR3 sequence is CASSRLAGDSYEQYF. The CDR3, as DNA: TGTGCCAGCAGTAGACTAGCGGGAGACTCCTACGAGCAGTACTTC.

This clonotype was seen a handful of times. This sequence joins TRBV7-3 and TRBJ1-2; 8 bases fit TRBD1. The germline V gene encodes CDR1 SGHTA and CDR2 FQGTGA. This CDR3 has 15 residues. J was trimmed by 8 bases and V by 1 base; bases with no gene match: 9. In DNA form, the CDR3 reads TGTGCCAGCAGCTTAATGGCAGGGGGCGAAGGAGGCTACACCTTC. Protein: CASSLMAGGEGGYTF.

There are many counts of this clonotype. The rearrangement links TRBV5-1 to TRBJ1-4; D gene uncertain. Trimming removed 0 bases from V and 5 bases from J, with 8 bases in between. Germline values: CDR1 SGHRS, CDR2 YFSETQ. CDR3 length: 14 amino acids. DNA of the CDR3: TGCGCCAGCAGCTTGGGGGGTCAAAATGAAAAACTGTTTTTT. Its translation: CASSLGGQNEKLFF.

This clonotype was seen a single time. This chain connects TRBV12-3 or TRBV12-4 to TRBJ2-3; D is possibly TRBD1 or TRBD2 (5 bases each). The V gene lost 5 bases and the J gene lost 6 bases, with 15 bases spanning the gap. The CDR3 has 14 residues. The CDR3 protein is CASSLRDPTDTQYF. The CDR3 DNA sequence: TGTGCCAGCAGTCTCCGGGACCCGACGGATACGCAGTATTTT.

This clonotype has at least ten counts. This chain connects TRBV5-1 to TRBJ2-2; 10 bases agree with TRBD1. CDR1 and CDR2 (germline): SGHRS, YFSETQ. The CDR3 covers 16 residues. With V trimmed by 4 bases and J by 6 bases, 9 bases remained unmatched. CDR3 DNA: TGCGCCAGCAGCCAAGACAGGGGGCCGCTTCCCGGGGAGCTGTTTTTT. Its protein product is CASSQDRGPLPGELFF.

This clonotype was counted many times. V usage is TRBV4-1 and J usage is TRBJ2-1, with D perhaps being TRBD1 or TRBD2 (6 bases each). Germline values: CDR1 MGHRA, CDR2 YSYEKL. The CDR3 is 15 residues long. V dropped 4 bases and J dropped 5 bases, with 15 bases sitting between them. The CDR3, as DNA: TGCGCCAGCAGCCCGCTAGGAGGGGGGCACAATGAGCAGTTCTTC. Protein product: CASSPLGGGHNEQFF.